This T cell receptor (beta chain) is drawn from a study of T cell changes during pregnancy in multiple sclerosis. Trimming stripped 3 bases from V and 7 bases from J, with 25 bases between. In germline, CDR1 is SGDLS, CDR2 YYNGEE. The CDR3 is 17 amino acids. Sequenced by immunoSEQ multiplex PCR; TCRdb stores in-frame clones only, minus some. The profile shows about 70,000 clones, around 94% of them singletons. This TCR was sampled from a female donor in good health, enrolled as a control in a pregnancy study. This rearrangement joins TRBV9 to TRBJ1-2; maybe TRBD1 (5 bases). Source: peripheral blood, taken in the second trimester of pregnancy. The CDR3 DNA is TGTGCCAGCAGCGGGGAGGGGCAGGCCCGACGACTTCGTGGCTACACCTTC. This encodes CASSGEGQARRLRGYTF. Full variable domain (outside the CDR3, taken from reference TRBV9 and TRBJ1-2): DSGVTQTPKHLITATGQRVTLRCSPRSGDLSVYWYQQSLDQGLQFLIQYYNGEERAKGNILERFSAQQFPDLHSELNLSSLELGDSALYFCASSGEGQARRLRGYTFGSGTRLTVV.